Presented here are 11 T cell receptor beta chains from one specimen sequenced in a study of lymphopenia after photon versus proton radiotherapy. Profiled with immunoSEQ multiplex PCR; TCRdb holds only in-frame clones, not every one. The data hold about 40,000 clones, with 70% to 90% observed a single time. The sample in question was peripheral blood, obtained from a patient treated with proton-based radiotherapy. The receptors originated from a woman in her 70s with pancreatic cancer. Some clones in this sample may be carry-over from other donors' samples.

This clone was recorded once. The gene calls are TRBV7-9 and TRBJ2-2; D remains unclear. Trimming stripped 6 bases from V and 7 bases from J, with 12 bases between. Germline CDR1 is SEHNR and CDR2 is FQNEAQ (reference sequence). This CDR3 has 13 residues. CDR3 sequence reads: CASRLLSDGELFF. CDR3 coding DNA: TGTGCCAGCAGGCTCTTGAGCGACGGGGAGCTGTTTTTT.

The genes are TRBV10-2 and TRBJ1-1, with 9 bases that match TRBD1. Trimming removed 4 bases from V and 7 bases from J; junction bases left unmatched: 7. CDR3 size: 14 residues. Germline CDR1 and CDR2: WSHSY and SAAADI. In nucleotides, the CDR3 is TGCGCCAGCAGTGCAGGGACAGGGTTGGGTGAAGCTTTCTTT. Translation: CASSAGTGLGEAFF.

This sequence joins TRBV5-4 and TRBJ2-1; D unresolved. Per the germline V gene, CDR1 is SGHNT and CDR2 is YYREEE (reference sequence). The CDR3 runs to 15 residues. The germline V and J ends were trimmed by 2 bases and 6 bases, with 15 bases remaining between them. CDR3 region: CASSLSYGRINEQFF. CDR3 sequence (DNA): TGTGCCAGCAGCTTAAGCTACGGCCGAATCAATGAGCAGTTCTTC.

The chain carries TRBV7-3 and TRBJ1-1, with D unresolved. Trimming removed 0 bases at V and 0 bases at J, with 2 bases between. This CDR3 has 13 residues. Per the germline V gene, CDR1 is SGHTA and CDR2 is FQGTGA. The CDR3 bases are TGTGCCAGCAGCTTAACGATGAACACTGAAGCTTTCTTT. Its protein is CASSLTMNTEAFF. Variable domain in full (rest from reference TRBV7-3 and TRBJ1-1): GAGVSQTPSNKVTEKGKYVELRCDPISGHTALYWYRQSLGQGPEFLIYFQGTGAADDSGLPNDRFFAVRPEGSVSTLKIQRTERGDSAVYLCASSLTMNTEAFFGQGTRLTVV.

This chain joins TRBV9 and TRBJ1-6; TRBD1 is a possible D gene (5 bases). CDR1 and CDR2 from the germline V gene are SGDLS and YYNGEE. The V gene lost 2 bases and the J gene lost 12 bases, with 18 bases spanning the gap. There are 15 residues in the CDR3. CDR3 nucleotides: TGTGCCAGCAGCGTTGAACCGGGACCGAGAGTACCCCTCCACTTT. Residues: CASSVEPGPRVPLHF.

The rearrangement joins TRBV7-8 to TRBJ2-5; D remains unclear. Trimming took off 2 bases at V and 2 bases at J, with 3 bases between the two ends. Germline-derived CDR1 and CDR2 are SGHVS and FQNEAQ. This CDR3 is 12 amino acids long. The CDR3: CASSLMQETQYF. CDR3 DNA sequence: TGTGCCAGCAGCTTAATGCAAGAGACCCAGTACTTC.

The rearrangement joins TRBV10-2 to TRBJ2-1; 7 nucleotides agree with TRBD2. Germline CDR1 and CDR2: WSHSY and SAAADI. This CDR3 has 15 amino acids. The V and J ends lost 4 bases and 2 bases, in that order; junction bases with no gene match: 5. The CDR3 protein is CASSGLAATYNEQFF. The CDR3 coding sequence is TGCGCCAGCAGTGGTCTAGCGGCCACCTACAATGAGCAGTTCTTC.

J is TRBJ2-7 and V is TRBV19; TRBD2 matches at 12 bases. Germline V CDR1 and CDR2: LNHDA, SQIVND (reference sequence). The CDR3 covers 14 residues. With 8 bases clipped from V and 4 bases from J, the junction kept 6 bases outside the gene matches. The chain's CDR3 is CASALAGGLYEQYF. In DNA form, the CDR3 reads TGTGCCAGTGCCCTAGCGGGAGGGCTATACGAGCAGTACTTC. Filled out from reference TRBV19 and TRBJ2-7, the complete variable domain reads DGGITQSPKYLFRKEGQNVTLSCEQNLNHDAMYWYRQDPGQGLRLIYYSQIVNDFQKGDIAEGYSVSREKKESFPLTVTSAQKNPTAFYLCASALAGGLYEQYFGPGTRLTVT.

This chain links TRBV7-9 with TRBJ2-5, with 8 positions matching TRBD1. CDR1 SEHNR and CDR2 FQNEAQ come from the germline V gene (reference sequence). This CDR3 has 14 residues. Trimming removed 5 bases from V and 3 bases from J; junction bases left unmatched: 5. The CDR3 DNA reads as TGTGCCAGCAGCCGCCAGACAGGGGAAGAGACCCAGTACTTC. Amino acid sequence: CASSRQTGEETQYF.

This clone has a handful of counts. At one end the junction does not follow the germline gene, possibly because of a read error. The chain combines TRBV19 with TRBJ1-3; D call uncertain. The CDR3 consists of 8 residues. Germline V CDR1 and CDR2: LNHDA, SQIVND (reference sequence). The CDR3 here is CGCGGVYF. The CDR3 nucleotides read TGCGGATGTGGCGGAGTATATTTT.

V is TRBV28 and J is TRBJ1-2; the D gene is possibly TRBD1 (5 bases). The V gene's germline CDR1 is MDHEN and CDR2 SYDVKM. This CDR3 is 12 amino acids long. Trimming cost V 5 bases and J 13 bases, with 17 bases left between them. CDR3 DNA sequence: TGTGCCAGCAGTAAAACCGCTGGGGGGGGCACCTTC. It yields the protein CASSKTAGGGTF.